One TCR beta chain is described in this entry. The source of the sample is a study of T cell changes during pregnancy in multiple sclerosis. The assay was immunoSEQ multiplex PCR, and TCRdb's table has in-frame clones only and misses some. The sample holds tens of thousands of clones, 75% to 95% seen once. V was trimmed by 1 base and J by 11 bases, leaving 14 bases between them. CDR1 is SGHTA and CDR2 is FQGTGA in the germline V gene. This CDR3 contains 13 residues. The chain employs TRBV7-3 and TRBJ1-1; D possibly corresponds to TRBD1 (5 bases). The TCR comes from a female donor in good health, enrolled as a control in a pregnancy study. The sample consisted of CD4+ T cells from peripheral blood mononuclear cells, taken in the second trimester of pregnancy. CDR3 DNA: TGTGCCAGCAGCTTAAGGCAGGGTGGCCCCGCTTTCTTT. Its protein is CASSLRQGGPAFF. Combining the CDR3 with reference TRBV7-3 and TRBJ1-1 gives the whole variable domain GAGVSQTPSNKVTEKGKYVELRCDPISGHTALYWYRQSLGQGPEFLIYFQGTGAADDSGLPNDRFFAVRPEGSVSTLKIQRTERGDSAVYLCASSLRQGGPAFFGQGTRLTVV.